This passage covers 24 T cell receptor beta chains from one sample sequenced in a study of cytomegalovirus exposure and HLA in healthy donors. Vbeta (60) and Jbeta (13) primers were used in the PCR. TCRdb keeps only in-frame clones here, not all; method: immunoSEQ multiplex PCR. The profile shows over 100,000 clones, just under 70% of them singletons. The specimen sequenced was PBMCs. These receptors were taken from a woman aged 70-85 years in good health and CMV-seropositive.

There are a few counts of this clone. The chain recombines TRBV6-5 with TRBJ1-1, with TRBD1 as a possible D gene (6 bases). Germline CDR1 and CDR2: MNHEY and SVGAGI. The CDR3 contains 13 residues. V lost 6 bases and J 8 bases, leaving 16 bases between the germline ends. The CDR3 DNA sequence: TGTGCCAGCAGAGAAGCACAGGGAAAGGAAGCTTTCTTT. Translated: CASREAQGKEAFF.

This chain connects TRBV9 to TRBJ2-3; 9 positions match TRBD2. This CDR3 spans 18 amino acids. CDR1 is SGDLS and CDR2 is YYNGEE in the germline V gene. The V gene end was trimmed by 1 base and the J gene end by 0 bases; junction bases not matched to a gene: 9. CDR3 nucleotide sequence: TGTGCCAGCAGCGTATATGTAGCGGGGGCTGTTAGCACAGATACGCAGTATTTT. Its protein is CASSVYVAGAVSTDTQYF.

The chain links TRBV5-1 to TRBJ1-4, with D tentatively TRBD1 (6 bases). Germline CDR1 reads SGHRS; CDR2 reads YFSETQ. V lost 3 bases, J lost 0 bases, and 15 bases lay in between. This CDR3 comprises 17 residues. The CDR3 reads CASSSDSPTSTNEKLFF. CDR3 coding DNA: TGCGCCAGCAGCTCGGACAGCCCGACTTCAACTAATGAAAAACTGTTTTTT.

This rearrangement joins TRBV5-6 to TRBJ2-7, with 7 bases matching TRBD2. Germline loops: CDR1 SGHDT, CDR2 YYEEEE. This CDR3 has 15 residues. J gave up 3 bases and V 0 bases, and 6 bases lay outside the gene matches. CDR3 nucleotide sequence: TGTGCCAGCAGCTTGGAAGGGACTAAGGTCTACGAGCAGTACTTC. The encoded protein is CASSLEGTKVYEQYF.

The CDR3 here is CASRSQTGPYGYTF. DNA of the CDR3: TGTGCCAGCAGGTCCCAGACAGGGCCCTATGGCTACACCTTC. This chain uses TRBV7-8 with TRBJ1-2; 7 bases are shared with TRBD1. With 6 bases clipped from V and 4 bases from J, the junction kept 8 bases outside the gene matches. The CDR3 sequence is 14 residues long. Per the germline V gene, CDR1 is SGHVS and CDR2 is FQNEAQ. The full variable domain, rest sourced from reference TRBV7-8 and TRBJ1-2, is GAGVSQSPRYKVAKRGQDVALRCDPISGHVSLFWYQQALGQGPEFLTYFQNEAQLDKSGLPSDRFFAERPEGSVSTLKIQRTQQEDSAVYLCASRSQTGPYGYTFGSGTRLTVV.

This chain uses TRBV18 with TRBJ2-1, with 9 bases that match TRBD1. This CDR3 has 14 amino acids. V was clipped by 3 bases and J by 7 bases; unmatched bases: 4. Germline CDR1 KGHSH, CDR2 LQKENI. CDR3 coding DNA: TGTGCCAGCTCACCCGACAGGGGGTTTAATGAGCAGTTCTTC. Amino acids: CASSPDRGFNEQFF.

This clone was detected only a few times. The CDR3 region has the DNA TGCGCCAGCAGTGCGACAGATACGCAGTATTTT. Amino acids: CASSATDTQYF. The chain recombines TRBV10-1 with TRBJ2-3; D is ambiguous. Germline-derived CDR1 and CDR2 are WNHNN and SYGVQD (reference sequence). V was clipped by 4 bases and J by 3 bases, with 2 bases between them. The CDR3 sequence is 11 residues long.

The CDR3 DNA sequence: TGCGCCAGCAGCTTGTTGGTAGCGGGGGGTCGAGATACGCAGTATTTT. It specifies CASSLLVAGGRDTQYF. V is TRBV5-1 and J is TRBJ2-3; 10 nucleotides agree with TRBD2. CDR1 and CDR2 from the germline V gene are SGHRS and YFSETQ. Losses at the gene ends were 1 base for V and 5 bases for J; bases not matched to a gene: 7. The CDR3 consists of 16 residues. The variable domain in full, with the rest retrieved from reference TRBV5-1 and TRBJ2-3, is KAGVTQTPRYLIKTRGQQVTLSCSPISGHRSVSWYQQTPGQGLQFLFEYFSETQRNKGNFPGRFSGRQFSNSRSEMNVSTLELGDSALYLCASSLLVAGGRDTQYFGPGTRLTVL.

The rearrangement uses TRBV4-1 and TRBJ1-2; D unresolved. The CDR3 is made up of 15 amino acids. Germline assignment: CDR1 MGHRA and CDR2 YSYEKL. V lost 0 bases and J lost 8, with 16 bases in between. The DNA for the CDR3 is TGCGCCAGCAGCCAAGATCAGGCCTCTGATAACGGCTACACCTTC. Translation: CASSQDQASDNGYTF.

This clone was detected a few times. The V gene is TRBV19, the J gene TRBJ1-5, with 9 bases identical to TRBD1. In germline, CDR1 is LNHDA, CDR2 SQIVND (reference sequence). The CDR3 loop spans 16 amino acids. The ends lost 4 bases at V and 3 bases at J; junction bases unmatched: 7. The DNA of the CDR3 is TGTGCCAGTAGTAGTCCGGGACAGGGATTCAATCAGCCCCAGCATTTT. Amino acid sequence: CASSSPGQGFNQPQHF.

The V call is TRBV19, the J call TRBJ2-5; D may be TRBD2 (5 bases). Germline CDR1 reads LNHDA; CDR2 reads SQIVND (reference sequence). V was cut by 1 base and J by 5 bases, with 8 bases left in between. This CDR3 contains 13 residues. The CDR3 bases are TGTGCCAGTAGTATAGCACTAGTTGAGACCCAGTACTTC. It translates to CASSIALVETQYF.

The chain uses TRBV7-2 and TRBJ2-1, with a possible D match to TRBD1 (5 bases). The CDR3 consists of 14 residues. Germline V CDR1 and CDR2: SGHTA, FQGNSA. V lost 1 base to trimming and J lost 5 bases, with 9 bases between them. The CDR3 loop is CASSLVPGNNEQFF. CDR3 DNA sequence: TGTGCCAGCAGCTTAGTTCCAGGGAACAATGAGCAGTTCTTC.

In the case of this clone: The same CDR3 arises from other DNA sequences in this sample as well. The chain is built from TRBV30 and TRBJ2-6; TRBD1 aligns across 9 bases. The V segment lost 1 base and the J segment 0 bases; nucleotides outside the gene matches: 10. The CDR3 spans 19 residues. Looked up from germline, CDR1 is GTSNPN and CDR2 is SVGIG (reference sequence). The CDR3 is CAWSASPGTGSSGANVLTF. The CDR3 coding sequence is TGTGCCTGGAGTGCTTCACCCGGGACAGGGAGCTCTGGGGCCAACGTCCTGACTTTC.

This chain connects TRBV19 to TRBJ1-5; 7 nucleotides agree with TRBD1. Germline V lookup: CDR1 LNHDA, CDR2 SQIVND (reference sequence). Unmatched junction bases numbered 13, after V lost 10 bases and J lost 7 bases. The CDR3 sequence is 14 residues long. The CDR3 loop reads CATTPDRVGQPQHF. DNA for the CDR3: TGTGCCACAACACCTGACAGGGTAGGCCAGCCCCAGCATTTT. The whole variable domain, remainder taken from reference TRBV19 and TRBJ1-5, is DGGITQSPKYLFRKEGQNVTLSCEQNLNHDAMYWYRQDPGQGLRLIYYSQIVNDFQKGDIAEGYSVSREKKESFPLTVTSAQKNPTAFYLCATTPDRVGQPQHFGDGTRLSIL.

V and J are TRBV2 and TRBJ2-5, with a possible D match to TRBD1 (6 bases). Trimming shortened V by 3 bases and J by 2 bases, and 7 bases separated the two germline ends. Germline loops: CDR1 SNHLY, CDR2 FYNNEI. The CDR3 totals 13 residues. The CDR3 here is CASSERGQETQYF. In DNA, the CDR3 is TGTGCCAGCAGTGAGAGGGGGCAAGAGACCCAGTACTTC.

On this clone: Compared with germline, one end of the junction differs, possibly owing to a read error. The chain joins TRBV28 to TRBJ1-2, with 10 bases identical to TRBD1. This CDR3 comprises 15 residues. Germline assignment: CDR1 MDHEN and CDR2 SYDVKM. In nucleotides, the CDR3 is TGTGCCAGCCGGATACGGGGACAGGGGCGGAGCTGGTCCTCCTTC. Translation gives CASRIRGQGRSWSSF.

The rearrangement uses TRBV18 and TRBJ1-1, with D maybe TRBD1 (6 bases). Germline CDR1 reads KGHSH; CDR2 reads LQKENI. The CDR3 is made up of 14 amino acids. Trimming cost V 1 base and J 1 base, with 7 bases left between them. CDR3 coding DNA: TGTGCCAGCTCACCACGACAGGCGAACACTGAAGCTTTCTTT. This gives the protein CASSPRQANTEAFF.

Comment on this clone: An end of the junction differs from the germline gene, which may be a read error. The chain combines TRBV10-3 with TRBJ1-1; 9 nucleotides align to TRBD1. Germline loops: CDR1 ENHRY, CDR2 SYGVKD. The CDR3 runs to 10 residues. The CDR3 coding sequence is TGTGCCATCAGGGGGACAGGGTTTTACTTT. It yields the protein CAIRGTGFYF.

The chain uses TRBV30 and TRBJ2-5; possible D gene TRBD1, 6 bases. Per germline, CDR1 GTSNPN and CDR2 SVGIG (reference sequence). The ends were cut back, 3 bases at V and 0 bases at J, with 8 bases in the middle. The CDR3 runs to 13 residues. DNA for the CDR3: TGTGCCTGGAGCCGGACAGACCAAGAGACCCAGTACTTC. Its translation: CAWSRTDQETQYF.

The chain uses TRBV5-1 and TRBJ2-1; TRBD2 matches at 10 bases. The germline CDR1 and CDR2 sequences are SGHRS and YFSETQ. This CDR3 has 15 residues. V was pared by 2 bases and J by 6 bases, with 5 bases of the junction left unmatched. CDR3 in DNA: TGCGCCAGCAGCTTTGAGCGGGGGGGCCCCAATGAGCAGTTCTTC. Its protein is CASSFERGGPNEQFF.

The chain carries TRBV4-1 and TRBJ2-5; TRBD1 might be the D (5 bases). Trimming took 0 bases from V and 3 from J, leaving 8 bases between them. Germline values: CDR1 MGHRA, CDR2 YSYEKL. CDR3 length equals 14 residues. The CDR3 bases are TGCGCCAGCAGCCAAGATGGGGCTAAAGAGACCCAGTACTTC. It yields the protein CASSQDGAKETQYF.

The chain carries TRBV10-3 and TRBJ1-2, with TRBD1 identical over 9 bases. The CDR3 extends over 12 amino acids. V shed 6 bases and J 10 bases; nucleotides not matched to a gene: 6. Germline values: CDR1 ENHRY, CDR2 SYGVKD. The CDR3 here is CAIRRTGEDYTF. For the CDR3, the DNA is TGTGCCATCAGGAGGACAGGGGAGGACTACACCTTC.

A few counts support this clone. The chain has TRBV6-6 and TRBJ2-7, with D possibly being TRBD1 (6 bases). The V end lost 5 bases, the J end lost 2 bases, and 13 bases lay between the germline ends. The CDR3 contains 14 residues. CDR1 and CDR2 from the germline V gene are MNHNY and SVGAGI (reference sequence). The CDR3 protein is CASSLGRGTYEQYF. DNA for the CDR3: TGTGCCAGCAGTCTGGGCAGGGGAACCTACGAGCAGTACTTC.

This clone appeared once. V and J are TRBV4-3 and TRBJ2-1; D gene unclear. The CDR3 extends over 16 amino acids. V shed 4 bases and J shed 6 bases, with 19 bases lying between them. Germline loops: CDR1 LGHNA, CDR2 YSLEER. The CDR3 DNA is TGCGCCAGCAGCCCCCGAGCCAGCAGTTCGGGCAATGAGCAGTTCTTC. Translating it yields CASSPRASSSGNEQFF.